This entry describes one TCR beta chain. What it binds is not known. These data originate in a study of cytomegalovirus exposure and HLA in healthy donors. Primers for the PCR totalled 60 Vbeta and 13 Jbeta. The repertoire was sequenced with immunoSEQ multiplex PCR; TCRdb's copy has only in-frame clones and lacks some. This table holds about 180,000 clones, 80% found once. Study conclusions and caveats: Analyzed later, most CMV-associated TCR beta chains appeared HLA-restricted.

Sequenced material: PBMCs. The clonotype comes from a man between 40 and 49 years old in good health and CMV-seronegative.

The CDR3 DNA sequence: TGTGCCAGCAGCTCGCCGGGCGGGATCACAGATACGCAGTATTTT. This codes for CASSSPGGITDTQYF. The chain uses TRBV7-9 and TRBJ2-3, with D perhaps TRBD2 (6 bases). Germline values: CDR1 SEHNR, CDR2 FQNEAQ (reference sequence). The CDR3 covers 15 residues. Deletions cut 4 bases from V and 2 bases from J, with 13 bases between. Full variable domain (rest looked up from reference TRBV7-9 and TRBJ2-3): DTGVSQNPRHKITKRGQNVTFRCDPISEHNRLYWYRQTLGQGPEFLTYFQNEAQLEKSRLLSDRFSAERPKGSFSTLEIQRTEQGDSAMYLCASSSPGGITDTQYFGPGTRLTVL.